The clone carrying this T cell receptor beta chain appeared once. Its antigen remains unidentified. This sample was taken from a study of cytomegalovirus exposure and HLA in healthy donors. Study at large: Falling in the Caucasian-associated ancestry cluster were approximately 86% of 350 to 400 genotyped donors. Overall study findings and caveats: 87-base-pair reads could not separate some V segments, including TRBV6-2 and TRBV6-3. Analysis was carried out at a later point, and it linked a missense DCLRE1C variant to TCR beta V- and J-gene trimming. Associated with cytomegalovirus, according to the listing, were 170 or so TCR beta chains.

The primer mix had 60 Vbeta and 13 Jbeta primers. Assay: immunoSEQ multiplex PCR; the TCRdb copy retains only in-frame clones and omits some. The sample has 200,000 to 250,000 clones; 60% to 80% are singletons. Germline V gene sequence: CDR1 SGHNT, CDR2 YYREEE (reference sequence). Unmatched junction bases numbered 9, after V lost 4 bases and J lost 2 bases. CDR3 length equals 19 residues. The receptor was derived from a male donor in good health and CMV-seronegative. The specimen was PBMCs. V is TRBV5-4 and J is TRBJ2-1, with 16 bases aligning to TRBD2. The CDR3 DNA reads TGTGCCAGCAGCCATATCGGGACTAGCGGGAGGGCCACCTACAATGAGCAGTTCTTC. This sequence encodes CASSHIGTSGRATYNEQFF.